The clone carrying this T cell receptor beta chain was counted once. Measured with immunoSEQ multiplex PCR; TCRdb has only the in-frame clones, and not every one. The repertoire includes some 37,000 clones, around 85% of them detected once, and about 29% sits in the top ten. The sample originates from a study of blood T cell repertoires in COVID-19. In germline, CDR1 is SNHLY, CDR2 FYNNEI. The V end was cut by 4 bases, the J end by 4 bases, with 9 bases between. The CDR3 is 13 amino acids. This rearrangement joins TRBV2 to TRBJ2-3; D uncertain. The sample was peripheral blood. The sequence was obtained from a man older than 75 with active or convalescent COVID-19. In DNA form, the CDR3 reads TGTGCCAGCAGTGTACCCAGCGCAGATACGCAGTATTTT. Encoded protein: CASSVPSADTQYF.